This TCR beta chain was found in a study of T cell responses to AZD1222 COVID-19 vaccine. Study observations and caveats: Across spike, vaccine-associated CD4 TCRs were found, dominant at 160-218 and 743-854. The number of AZD1222 recipients seropositive at baseline was only 6 or 7.

TCRdb keeps only in-frame clones here, not all; method: immunoSEQ multiplex PCR. The table lists about 120,000 clones, less than 95% of them singletons, with about 5.2% in the top ten. The count of this clone is one. Its antigen is not known. Trimming took 6 bases from V and 2 from J; bases not matched to a gene: 8. The germline gives CDR1 MDHEN, CDR2 SYDVKM. The CDR3 has 16 amino acids. The chain has TRBV28 and TRBJ1-5, with 9 bases that match TRBD1. The sequence was obtained from an adult in good health. The sequences come from peripheral blood, collected on day 0 of AZD1222 vaccination. The CDR3 DNA follows: TGTGCCAGCAGGATGACAGGGGGTTCGGGCAATCAGCCCCAGCATTTT. This sequence encodes CASRMTGGSGNQPQHF.